Included here is one T cell receptor (beta chain) sequence, with context. The record originates from a study of cytomegalovirus exposure and HLA in healthy donors. Germline lookup yields CDR1 PRHDT and CDR2 FYEKMQ (reference sequence). Trimming pared 3 bases from V and 7 bases from J, leaving 9 bases between. The CDR3 is made up of 12 amino acids. A multiplex PCR was run with 60 Vbeta primers and 13 Jbeta primers. The data were produced by immunoSEQ multiplex PCR, yet TCRdb's version contains in-frame clones alone and is incomplete. The sample lists some 85,000 clones; around 76% were seen once. The specimen sequenced was PBMCs. The clonotype was recovered from a man aged 18 to 30 in good health and CMV-seropositive. The rearrangement uses TRBV13 and TRBJ1-2; D might be TRBD1 (5 bases). The CDR3 coding sequence is TGTGCCAGCAGCTTGGGGCGAGGTGGCTACACCTTC. Amino acids: CASSLGRGGYTF.